The source of this TCR beta chain is a study of blood T cell repertoires in COVID-19. Whole-study context: COVID-19 samples collected from the United States, Italy and Spain covered acute and convalescent phases.

Authors' methods: Estimated nucleated cell counts came from reference gene primer amplification. Profiled with immunoSEQ multiplex PCR; TCRdb holds only in-frame clones, not every one. D and trimming were read from the DNA, whereas the V and J calls and clone size are those reported in that table. The repertoire has under 250,000 clones, around 83% of them found once; the top ten carry 7.5% to 9%. The V segment lost 3 bases and the J segment 2 bases; nucleotides outside the gene matches: 6. There are 15 residues in the CDR3. From germline, CDR1 is LNHDA and CDR2 SQIVND (reference sequence). Sequencing input: peripheral blood. The gene calls are TRBV19 and TRBJ2-7; 8 nucleotides match TRBD1. The receptor's source is a woman in her forties or fifties with acute or convalescent COVID-19. The CDR3 is CASSMGTGHTYEQYF. The CDR3 DNA is TGTGCCAGTAGTATGGGGACAGGACATACCTACGAGCAGTACTTC.